The T cell receptor beta chain described here comes from a study of T cell repertoires in ileal Crohn's disease. About the research overall: About half of patients got postoperative therapy: 11 thiopurines, under 20 anti-TNF. Whole-study findings and limits: Sorted CD8 T cells held more high-frequency clones than CD4.

Each sample's TCRB immunosequencing used around 500 nanograms of biopsy DNA. The assay was immunoSEQ multiplex PCR, and TCRdb's table has in-frame clones only and misses some. Seen here are around 6,200 clones, 70% to 80% observed once, and the top ten hold 15% to 20%. V lost 6 bases and J 0 bases, leaving 12 bases between the germline ends. The germline V gene encodes CDR1 MDHEN and CDR2 SYDVKM. CDR3 size: 15 residues. About this clone itself: What it binds is unknown.

The receptor was derived from an adult with Crohn's disease. The chain has TRBV28 and TRBJ2-4, with D tentatively TRBD1 (6 bases). Sequenced material: ileal tissue. This CDR3 reads CASRPTGLAKNIQYF. The DNA for the CDR3 is TGTGCCAGCAGACCGACAGGATTAGCCAAAAACATTCAGTACTTC.